This TCR beta chain was profiled in a study of T cells after yellow fever vaccination (dated by TCRdb to about 2019). With respect to the entire study: Libraries from fractions with low cell numbers were prepared with the SMART-Seq v4 Ultra Low Input RNA kit. To follow T-cell clones before and after primary and booster YFV17D yellow fever vaccination, bulk TCR alpha and beta repertoires were sequenced over time. The cohort comprised two healthy male donors, one aged 18 to 29 and one aged 30 to 40 years. Bulk PBMC replicates and cell subsets were isolated from blood drawn at multiple timepoints before and after both primary and secondary immunization. General conclusions and limits of the study: The secondary T-cell response was weaker than the primary response but faster, peaking on day 5 instead of day 15. After the booster, most of the clones that had expanded following primary vaccination were detected again (roughly 97% of CD4 and roughly 88% of CD8), which suggests that memory was broadly maintained. The study included only a couple of donors, which limits how far the findings can be generalized. A small share of clonotypes was detected in both CD4 and CD8 compartments, with the overlap likely arising from convergent recombination. FACS-sorted repertoires could contain abundant contaminating clonotypes from the bulk population, so computational filtering was required.

TCR cDNA was made using 5'RACE template switching, a step that added a universal primer site and unique molecular identifiers. Priming of cDNA synthesis was performed from both the TCR alpha and TCR beta constant segments. Libraries were amplified in two PCR steps, with sample barcodes and sequencing adapters added in the second step. Sequencing of libraries was performed on Illumina HiSeq 2500 (2x100 bp) or NovaSeq (2x150 bp). As for the authors' bioinformatics: MIGEC handled demultiplexing of reads and collapsing into UMI consensus sequences, while MiXCR performed V(D)J alignment. Using edgeR on replicate PBMC samples, clonotypes were called vaccine-responding if FDR was below 0.01 and the log2 fold change was above 5 up to day 15. Each bulk clonotype received a CD4 or CD8 identity based on whether the sequenced CD4 or CD8 repertoire contained that clonotype at higher abundance. TCRdb reprocessed the public reads (quality trimming at Q25 with fastp, clone calling with MiXCR) and kept in-frame beta chains. Identical CDR3 proteins give one entry, which carries the most common genes and DNA. What appears here as the V and J calls and clone size reflects TCRdb's work, not the paper's. Counted in this sample were about 230,000 distinct CDR3 sequences; roughly 6.8% of them appeared once. The top ten hold more than 1% of the sample.

Including cysteine and phenylalanine, the CDR3 has 14 amino acids. The kept DNA is CDR3 alone, 42 bases in frame from the first base. The germline V gene (reference sequence) provides CDR1 DFQATT and CDR2 SNEGSKA. After removal of 6 bases from V and 2 bases from J, the junction retains 7 bases not matched to a gene. This clonotype was counted between two and nine times. The antigen this receptor binds is unknown. No base-level quality is on record; no much larger clone is a single base apart. The treatment or condition label, read with the paper, signifies: live attenuated yellow fever vaccine strain. PBMCs were isolated from peripheral blood using a standard Ficoll-Paque protocol. Dynabeads CD4 and CD8 positive selection kits were used to isolate the CD4 and CD8 T-cell fractions. RNA was extracted with TriZol from bulk PBMCs, CD4 and CD8 fractions, and dextramer-positive and dextramer-negative fractions.

The sequence was obtained from a man between 25 and 39 years old who received the YFV17D yellow fever vaccine. The chain employs TRBV20-1 and TRBJ2-7, with 10 junctional bases fitting TRBD1. Sequences were derived from CD4+ T cells sorted from PBMCs, sampled on the day of the yellow fever booster vaccination. The CDR3: CSAPRDRGTYEQYF. DNA sequence: TGCAGTGCCCCACGGGACAGGGGCACCTACGAGCAGTACTTC.